These T cell receptor beta chains were read from a single sample in a study of T cells in Graves' hyperthyroidism and ophthalmopathy. In TCRdb, the multiplex PCR reads were re-called with MiXCR into one record per CDR3 protein. The sample records about 210,000 distinct CDR3 sequences, 15% to 20% being singletons. The specimen sequenced was blood. The receptor source for this set is a man aged 50-60 years with Graves' hyperthyroidism. Each CDR3 is given with its conserved first and last residue.

V gene: TRBV11-2
CDR3 protein: CASSRLVEQFF

V gene: TRBV14
CDR3 protein: CASSPWTVKETQYF

V gene: TRBV11-2
CDR3 protein: CASSQNRGTASTDTQYF

V gene: TRBV12-3/TRBV12-4
CDR3 protein: CASSWGSGIYNEQFF

V gene: TRBV19
CDR3 protein: CASSILASPRDEQYF

V gene: TRBV19
CDR3 protein: CASSRSSGGAYEQYF

V gene: TRBV4-2
CDR3 protein: CASSQVLGLAGGNEQFF

V gene: TRBV7-8
CDR3 protein: CASSPLGGRDTQYF

V gene: TRBV11-3
CDR3 protein: CVSSLGGTGELFF

V gene: TRBV30
CDR3 protein: CAWRPIAGVHEQYF

V gene: TRBV18
CDR3 protein: CASSPAAGSTNEQFF

V gene: TRBV20-1
CDR3 protein: CSARDSNYGYTF

V gene: TRBV9
CDR3 protein: CASSVGGGRAFNEQFF

V gene: TRBV7-9
CDR3 protein: CASSLLDRGEQYF

V gene: TRBV30
CDR3 protein: CAWSSGVGGNQPQHF

V gene: TRBV7-2
CDR3 protein: CASSLAKGRANTEAFF

V gene: TRBV5-4
CDR3 protein: CASSTVGGRGNSYNEQFF

V gene: TRBV20-1
CDR3 protein: CSARELVSGANVLTF

V gene: TRBV27
CDR3 protein: CASSFRTGKGGAYEQYF

V gene: TRBV12-3/TRBV12-4
CDR3 protein: CASTGTSGNTGELFF

V gene: TRBV14
CDR3 protein: CASSQEVRGDDYGYTF

V gene: TRBV7-2
CDR3 protein: CASSQELAGDDNEQFF

V gene: TRBV5-1
CDR3 protein: CASSPDRSSGANVLTF

V gene: TRBV28
CDR3 protein: CASSFSFGGEETQYF

V gene: TRBV6-2/TRBV6-3
CDR3 protein: CASSYYRGNTEAFF

V gene: TRBV20-1
CDR3 protein: CSARVDRATRTSGGGYEQYF

V gene: TRBV7-9
CDR3 protein: CASRRTSGISHF

V gene: TRBV3-1
CDR3 protein: CVSSPGMNTEAFF

V gene: TRBV11-3
CDR3 protein: CASSPILESAQYF

V gene: TRBV2
CDR3 protein: CASNRQGLDYGYTF

V gene: TRBV25-1
CDR3 protein: CASSELVNEQFF

V gene: TRBV7-9
CDR3 protein: CASSVGPAGGPAYEQYF

V gene: TRBV10-2
CDR3 protein: CASSRSGTTEAFF

V gene: TRBV27
CDR3 protein: CASSTTDLLPAPTRGDNEQFF